This T cell receptor beta chain was obtained from a study of blood T cells in healthy people across ages. Study-wide points: It was not known whether donors were CMV positive (a possible confounder of expanded clonotype changes).

Researchers report isolating at least 6 million PBMCs per sample. Germline CDR1 reads KGHDR; CDR2 reads SFDVKD. V was clipped by 4 bases and J by 5 bases; unmatched bases: 1. The CDR3 has 14 residues. The authors ran a second PCR of roughly 6 to 12 cycles using a sample-barcoded 5' primer and a J-beta primer mix. TCRdb redid the calling of the 5' RACE reads with MiXCR, one entry per CDR3 protein. The table includes 1.5 million to 2 million distinct CDR3 sequences, approximately 40% detected once. As concerns this clonotype: Its antigen is currently unknown.

The specimen was blood. The chain employs TRBV24-1 and TRBJ2-1; 10 bases fit TRBD2. This clonotype was obtained from a human donor in good health. This chain's CDR3 is CATSETSGHNEQFF. The CDR3 region has the DNA TGTGCCACCAGTGAGACTAGCGGGCACAATGAGCAGTTCTTC.